The clone carrying this T cell receptor beta chain was recorded a few times. The antigen remains undetermined. This sample stems from a study of cytotoxic CD8 clonotypes in ibrutinib-treated CLL. Broader study findings: Treatment left the uncommon public clonotypes either contracted or stable in frequency.

TCRdb keeps only in-frame clones here, not all; method: immunoSEQ multiplex PCR. The sample lists about 300,000 clones; roughly 67% were seen once. Germline-derived CDR1 and CDR2 are MNHNY and SVGAGI (reference sequence). V shed 10 bases and J shed 3 bases, with 16 bases lying between them. This CDR3 is built from 13 residues. This chain uses TRBV6-6 with TRBJ2-7; no clear D. The TCR was taken from a human donor with chronic lymphocytic leukemia. The sample in question was PBMCs, obtained after 36 months of ibrutinib treatment. The CDR3 DNA follows: TGTGCCACCCGTGATACGGCCAACTACGAGCAGTACTTC. It yields the protein CATRDTANYEQYF.